What follows are 20 T cell receptor beta chains derived from one specimen sequenced in a study of shared clonotypes between healthy human individuals. The naive CD8 subset, CD45RO-negative cells positively selected for CCR7, excluded terminally differentiated effector memory CD45RA+ cells. Assay: immunoSEQ multiplex PCR; the TCRdb copy retains only in-frame clones and omits some. Of about 2 million clones listed, approximately 95% are singletons. What was sequenced was naive CD8+ T cells sorted from blood. These receptors all stem from a man aged 18 to 35 in good health.

This rearrangement joins TRBV11-2 to TRBJ2-2, with D uncertain. V gave up 3 bases and J gave up 7 bases, with 15 bases separating them. Germline loops: CDR1 SGHAT, CDR2 FQNNGV. This CDR3 is 15 amino acids long. CDR3 in amino acids: CASSFLIGKDGELFF. The CDR3 region has the DNA TGTGCCAGCAGCTTTCTAATCGGAAAGGACGGGGAGCTGTTTTTT.

V usage is TRBV6-5 and J usage is TRBJ1-2; possibly TRBD1 for D (6 bases). Germline loops: CDR1 MNHEY, CDR2 SVGAGI. Trimming stripped 0 bases from V and 5 bases from J, with 16 bases between. This CDR3 is 16 amino acids long. The CDR3 sequence: CASSYSTGHFTYGYTF. In nucleotides, the CDR3 is TGTGCCAGCAGTTACTCTACGGGACACTTTACTTATGGCTACACCTTC.

The CDR3 spells CASSWALAGKQETQYF. CDR3 nucleotides: TGCGCCAGCAGCTGGGCACTAGCGGGGAAACAAGAGACCCAGTACTTC. J is TRBJ2-5 and V is TRBV5-1; 10 positions match TRBD2. Germline CDR1 reads SGHRS; CDR2 reads YFSETQ. The V segment lost 3 bases and the J segment 2 bases; nucleotides outside the gene matches: 7. CDR3 length equals 16 residues.

The genes are TRBV19 and TRBJ2-5, with D possibly TRBD1 on 8 matching bases. CDR3 length: 15 amino acids. Between the trimmed V and J ends, which lost 4 bases and 3 bases, there was a span of 15 bases. Germline values: CDR1 LNHDA, CDR2 SQIVND (reference sequence). CDR3 sequence reads: CASSNTGGVEETQYF. DNA of the CDR3: TGTGCCAGTAGTAATACAGGGGGGGTCGAAGAGACCCAGTACTTC.

In this sample, this clone turned up once. V and J are TRBV27 and TRBJ2-7, with D maybe TRBD2 (6 bases). This CDR3 region has 15 residues. V shed 9 bases and J shed 0 bases, with 18 bases lying between them. In germline, CDR1 is MNHEY, CDR2 SMNVEV (reference sequence). CDR3 coding DNA: TGTGCCAGTTCTCCAGTAGCGGATATCTCCTACGAGCAGTACTTC. Translated, it gives CASSPVADISYEQYF.

CDR3 protein: CASSQDVRGQTYEQYF. As DNA, the CDR3 is TGCGCCAGCAGCCAAGATGTCAGGGGGCAGACCTACGAGCAGTACTTC. The chain is built from TRBV4-1 and TRBJ2-7; the match to TRBD1 covers 8 bases. Germline values: CDR1 MGHRA, CDR2 YSYEKL. CDR3 size: 16 residues. The ends lost 0 bases at V and 2 bases at J; junction bases unmatched: 6.

This sequence joins TRBV7-6 and TRBJ2-7; the match to TRBD1 covers 7 bases. This CDR3 spans 12 amino acids. The germline V gene encodes CDR1 SGHVS and CDR2 FNYEAQ. J was trimmed by 3 bases and V by 8 bases; bases with no gene match: 4. For the CDR3, the DNA is TGTGCCAGCGGGACAGAGTTCTACGAGCAGTACTTC. It is translated as CASGTEFYEQYF.

The chain couples TRBV6-1 to TRBJ2-3; D remains unclear. This CDR3 comprises 15 residues. Germline loops: CDR1 MNHNS, CDR2 SASEGT. Trimming removed 5 bases from V and 0 bases from J, with 12 bases in between. The CDR3 here is CASSPAESSTDTQYF. The CDR3 DNA sequence: TGTGCCAGCAGTCCTGCAGAAAGTAGCACAGATACGCAGTATTTT.

The rearrangement links TRBV4-3 to TRBJ2-1, with D perhaps being TRBD1 or TRBD2 (5 bases each). Germline V gene lookup returns CDR1 LGHNA and CDR2 YSLEER. V was clipped by 0 bases and J by 0 bases, with 15 bases between them. The CDR3 runs 18 residues. The CDR3 nucleotides are TGCGCCAGCAGCCAAGATTTGGACTCCGACAGCTCCTACAATGAGCAGTTCTTC. It is translated as CASSQDLDSDSSYNEQFF.

This clone was detected only once. This chain joins TRBV15 and TRBJ2-7; TRBD1 matches 10 bases. Germline V gene sequence: CDR1 LNHNV, CDR2 YYDKDF (reference sequence). The ends lost 7 bases at V and 5 bases at J; junction bases unmatched: 11. This CDR3 comprises 15 residues. The CDR3 coding sequence is TGTGCCACCACCGAGGGACAGGGGCTGCTTAACGAGCAGTACTTC. It codes for CATTEGQGLLNEQYF.

The V call is TRBV5-1, the J call TRBJ2-1, with 9 bases lining up with TRBD1. Germline-derived CDR1 and CDR2 are SGHRS and YFSETQ. J gave up 8 bases and V 0 bases, and 6 bases lay outside the gene matches. This CDR3 has 15 residues. CDR3 DNA: TGCGCCAGCAGCTTGGTTGGACAGGGGTACGATGAGCAGTTCTTC. Protein sequence: CASSLVGQGYDEQFF.

V and J are TRBV6-6 and TRBJ2-7; D is possibly TRBD1 or TRBD2 (5 bases each). V lost 6 bases and J 4 bases, leaving 16 bases between the germline ends. Germline CDR1 reads MNHNY; CDR2 reads SVGAGI (reference sequence). The CDR3 is 14 residues long. This chain's CDR3 is CASRGVVGRYEQYF. For the CDR3, the DNA is TGTGCCAGCAGGGGGGTTGTGGGGCGGTACGAGCAGTACTTC.

The CDR3 here is CASSDLEDYEQYF. The CDR3 DNA is TGTGCCAGCAGTGATCTGGAAGACTACGAGCAGTACTTC. The V call is TRBV6-1, the J call TRBJ2-7; D remains ambiguous. The CDR3 has 13 residues. Germline CDR1 and CDR2: MNHNS and SASEGT. The ends were cut back, 3 bases at V and 3 bases at J, with 9 bases in the middle.

The chain has TRBV2 and TRBJ2-3; 9 nucleotides agree with TRBD2. V trimming: 6 bases; J trimming: 6 bases; junction bases outside the gene matches: 10. Germline assignment: CDR1 SNHLY and CDR2 FYNNEI. The CDR3 loop spans 15 amino acids. The CDR3 DNA reads TGTGCCAGCAGAAATATAGCGGGAGAGGTGGATACGCAGTATTTT. This encodes CASRNIAGEVDTQYF.

This chain joins TRBV9 and TRBJ2-2; 9 bases fit TRBD1. The CDR3 has 16 amino acids. Germline CDR1 is SGDLS and CDR2 is YYNGEE. V lost 4 bases and J lost 2; bases outside the gene matches: 6. The CDR3 DNA sequence: TGTGCCAGCAGCCCCGAGGGACAGGGAAACACCGGGGAGCTGTTTTTT. It yields the protein CASSPEGQGNTGELFF.

This clone showed up just once. At the DNA level, this CDR3 is encoded by other sequences in the same sample as well. The chain couples TRBV13 to TRBJ2-2; D is undetermined. This CDR3 is built from 12 residues. Trimming took 5 bases from V and 4 from J, leaving 5 bases between them. Germline CDR1 PRHDT, CDR2 FYEKMQ (reference sequence). In nucleotides, the CDR3 is TGTGCCAGCAGCCCCGGCACCGGGGAGCTGTTTTTT. It yields the protein CASSPGTGELFF.

The chain links TRBV15 to TRBJ2-3, with D possibly TRBD1 on 6 matching bases. The CDR3 length is 16 residues. Between the trimmed V and J ends, which lost 1 base and 3 bases, there was a span of 14 bases. Germline V gene data show CDR1 as LNHNV and CDR2 as YYDKDF (reference sequence). The CDR3 spells CATSRGTGSGTDTQYF. CDR3 DNA: TGTGCCACCAGCAGAGGTACAGGGTCGGGGACAGATACGCAGTATTTT.

This clone came up a few times. The rearrangement uses TRBV11-1 and TRBJ2-3; 10 bases agree with TRBD2. V shed 0 bases and J 6 bases; nucleotides not matched to a gene: 3. This CDR3 spans 15 amino acids. Germline-derived CDR1 and CDR2 are SGHAT and FQDESV (reference sequence). The CDR3 here is CASSLAERGGDTQYF. The DNA of the CDR3 is TGTGCCAGCAGCTTAGCCGAGCGGGGGGGCGATACGCAGTATTTT. Full variable domain (missing parts from reference TRBV11-1 and TRBJ2-3): EAEVAQSPRYKITEKSQAVAFWCDPISGHATLYWYRQILGQGPELLVQFQDESVVDDSQLPKDRFSAERLKGVDSTLKIQPAELGDSAMYLCASSLAERGGDTQYFGPGTRLTVL.

The CDR3 DNA follows: TGCGCCAGCAGCCAAGATAAGGCTAGCACAGATACGCAGTATTTT. It specifies CASSQDKASTDTQYF. The V call is TRBV4-1, the J call TRBJ2-3; D is undetermined. Germline V gives CDR1 MGHRA, CDR2 YSYEKL. V lost 0 bases, J lost 0 bases, and 7 bases lay in between. The CDR3 loop spans 15 amino acids.

The genes are TRBV27 and TRBJ1-2; 9 positions match TRBD1. The CDR3 has 14 residues. Germline values: CDR1 MNHEY, CDR2 SMNVEV (reference sequence). The trim removed 3 bases at V and 6 bases at J, leaving 5 bases unmatched. The CDR3 loop reads CASSFDGQGNGYTF. The CDR3 DNA sequence: TGTGCCAGCAGTTTCGACGGACAGGGGAATGGCTACACCTTC.